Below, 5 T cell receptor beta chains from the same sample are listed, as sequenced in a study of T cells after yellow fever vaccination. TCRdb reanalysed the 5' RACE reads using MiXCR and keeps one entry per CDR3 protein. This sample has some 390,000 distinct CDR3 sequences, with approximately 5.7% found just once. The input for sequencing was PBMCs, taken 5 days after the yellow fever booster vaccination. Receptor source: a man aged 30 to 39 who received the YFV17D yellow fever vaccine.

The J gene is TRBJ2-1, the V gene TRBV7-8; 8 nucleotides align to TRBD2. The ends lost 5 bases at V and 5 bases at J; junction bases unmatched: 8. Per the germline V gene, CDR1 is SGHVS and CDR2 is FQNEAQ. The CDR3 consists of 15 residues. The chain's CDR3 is CASSPGTRSNNEQFF. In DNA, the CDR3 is TGTGCCAGCAGCCCTGGGACTAGATCTAACAATGAGCAGTTCTTC.

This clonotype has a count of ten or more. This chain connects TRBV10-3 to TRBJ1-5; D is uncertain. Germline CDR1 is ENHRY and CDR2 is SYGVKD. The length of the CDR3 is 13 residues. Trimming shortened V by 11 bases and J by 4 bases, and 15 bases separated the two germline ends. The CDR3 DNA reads TGTGCCGGTACGGCAGAACTTAATCAGCCCCAGCATTTT. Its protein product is CAGTAELNQPQHF.

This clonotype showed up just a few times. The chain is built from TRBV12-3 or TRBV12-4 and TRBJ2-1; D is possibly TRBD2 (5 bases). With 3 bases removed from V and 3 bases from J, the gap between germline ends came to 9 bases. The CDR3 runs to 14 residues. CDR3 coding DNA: TGTGCCAGCAGTTTCTCCGACTACTACAATGAGCAGTTCTTC. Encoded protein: CASSFSDYYNEQFF.

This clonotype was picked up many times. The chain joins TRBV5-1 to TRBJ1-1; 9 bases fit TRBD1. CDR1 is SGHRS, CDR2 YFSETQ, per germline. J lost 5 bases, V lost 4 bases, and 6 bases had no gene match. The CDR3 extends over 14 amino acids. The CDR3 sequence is CASSPDRGRTEAFF. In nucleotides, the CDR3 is TGCGCCAGCAGCCCGGACAGGGGAAGGACTGAAGCTTTCTTT.

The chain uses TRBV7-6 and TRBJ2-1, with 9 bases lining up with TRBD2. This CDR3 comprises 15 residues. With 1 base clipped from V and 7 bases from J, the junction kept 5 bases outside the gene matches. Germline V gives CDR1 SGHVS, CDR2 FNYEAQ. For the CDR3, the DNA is TGTGCCAGCAGCTTAGTAGCGGGAGAAGGAAATGAGCAGTTCTTC. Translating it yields CASSLVAGEGNEQFF.